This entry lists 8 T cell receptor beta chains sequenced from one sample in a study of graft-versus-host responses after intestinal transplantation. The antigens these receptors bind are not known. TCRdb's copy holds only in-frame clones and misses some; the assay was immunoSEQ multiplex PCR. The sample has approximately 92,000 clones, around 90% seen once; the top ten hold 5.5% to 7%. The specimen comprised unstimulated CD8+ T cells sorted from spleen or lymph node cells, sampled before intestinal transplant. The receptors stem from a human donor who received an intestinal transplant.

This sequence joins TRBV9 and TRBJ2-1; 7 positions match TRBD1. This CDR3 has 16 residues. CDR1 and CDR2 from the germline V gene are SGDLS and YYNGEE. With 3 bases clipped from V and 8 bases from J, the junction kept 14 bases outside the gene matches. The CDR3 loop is CASSAPQGVLGDEQFF. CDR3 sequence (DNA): TGTGCCAGCAGCGCCCCTCAGGGGGTCCTTGGGGATGAGCAGTTCTTC.

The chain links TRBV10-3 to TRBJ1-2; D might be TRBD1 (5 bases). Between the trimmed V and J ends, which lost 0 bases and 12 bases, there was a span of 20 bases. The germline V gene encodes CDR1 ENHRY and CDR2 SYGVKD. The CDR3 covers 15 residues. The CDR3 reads CAISESGEEKRINTF. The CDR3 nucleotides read TGTGCCATCAGTGAGTCGGGGGAGGAAAAAAGAATCAACACCTTC.

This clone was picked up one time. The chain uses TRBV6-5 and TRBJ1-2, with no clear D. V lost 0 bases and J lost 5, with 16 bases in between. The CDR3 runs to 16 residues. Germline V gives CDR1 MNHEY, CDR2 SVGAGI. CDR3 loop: CASSYSTQLQKYGYTF. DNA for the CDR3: TGTGCCAGCAGTTACTCGACTCAGCTCCAAAAGTATGGCTACACCTTC.

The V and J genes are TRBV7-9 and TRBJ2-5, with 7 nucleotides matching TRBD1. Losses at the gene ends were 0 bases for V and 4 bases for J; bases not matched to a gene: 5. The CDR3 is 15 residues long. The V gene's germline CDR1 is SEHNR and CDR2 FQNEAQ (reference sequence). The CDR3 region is CASSLAPTGRETQYF. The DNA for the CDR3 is TGTGCCAGCAGCTTAGCCCCGACAGGGCGAGAGACCCAGTACTTC.

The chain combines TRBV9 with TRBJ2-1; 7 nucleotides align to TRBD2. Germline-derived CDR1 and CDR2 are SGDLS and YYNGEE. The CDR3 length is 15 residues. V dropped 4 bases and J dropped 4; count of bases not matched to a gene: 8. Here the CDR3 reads CASSRASGLYNEQFF. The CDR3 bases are TGTGCCAGCAGCAGAGCTAGCGGACTATACAATGAGCAGTTCTTC. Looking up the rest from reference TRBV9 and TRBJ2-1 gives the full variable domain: DSGVTQTPKHLITATGQRVTLRCSPRSGDLSVYWYQQSLDQGLQFLIQYYNGEERAKGNILERFSAQQFPDLHSELNLSSLELGDSALYFCASSRASGLYNEQFFGPGTRLTVL.

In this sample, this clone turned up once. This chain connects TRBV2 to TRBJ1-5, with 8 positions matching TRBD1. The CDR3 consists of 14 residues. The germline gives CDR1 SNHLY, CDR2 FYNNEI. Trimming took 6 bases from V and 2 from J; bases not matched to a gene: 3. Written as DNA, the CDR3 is TGTGCCAGCAGGTCGACAGGGGGCAATCAGCCCCAGCATTTT. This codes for CASRSTGGNQPQHF.

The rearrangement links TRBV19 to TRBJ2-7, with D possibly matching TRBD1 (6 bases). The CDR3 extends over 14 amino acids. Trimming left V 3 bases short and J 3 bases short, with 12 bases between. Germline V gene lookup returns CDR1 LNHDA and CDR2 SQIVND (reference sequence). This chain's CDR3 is CASSITGTYYEQYF. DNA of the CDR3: TGTGCCAGTAGTATTACCGGGACATACTACGAGCAGTACTTC.

CDR3 sequence (DNA): TGTGCCAGCAGTTACCTACGCACAGATACGCAGTATTTT. This sequence encodes CASSYLRTDTQYF. The chain uses TRBV6-6 and TRBJ2-3, with unresolved D. Deletions cut 2 bases from V and 1 base from J, with 4 bases between. CDR1 is MNHNY, CDR2 SVGAGI, per germline (reference sequence). CDR3 size: 13 residues.